This record covers a single T cell receptor beta chain. Its antigen is currently unknown. The data were taken from a study of graft-versus-host responses after intestinal transplantation. Study-level information: Anti-thymocyte globulin induction, then tacrolimus and steroids for roughly 3 years, went to all recipients.

CDR3 length equals 15 residues. J lost 6 bases, V lost 4 bases, and 10 bases had no gene match. Germline V gene data show CDR1 as WSHSY and CDR2 as SAAADI. Points from the study as a whole: The study found high graft-versus-host to host-versus-graft clonal ratios in allografts of patients with graft-donor T cell macrochimerism. There were GvH clones found in recipient marrow, and some of them appeared first in ileum or blood.

Here immunoSEQ multiplex PCR was the method, and the copy in TCRdb shows in-frame clones only, minus some. This table holds tens of thousands of clones, more than 90% found once. The chain carries TRBV10-2 and TRBJ1-2, with TRBD1 matching 8 bases. The sequence derives from a human patient who received an intestinal transplant, so some T cells may come from the graft donor. The sequenced sample was PBMCs, obtained 16 days after intestinal transplant. The CDR3 here is CASSVDGRTGNGYTF. The CDR3 coding sequence is TGCGCCAGCAGTGTGGACGGGCGGACAGGGAATGGCTACACCTTC.